This T cell receptor (beta chain) was identified during a study of regulatory T cells in long-lasting Graves disease (dated by TCRdb to the early 2020s). A note on the overall study: Patients with newly diagnosed Graves' disease had been on antithyroid drugs for under 3 months. Persistent Graves' disease patients were compared with newly diagnosed Graves' disease patients by peripheral blood TCR sequencing and RNA sequencing. TCR sequencing covered some 13 persistent and around 20 newly diagnosed Graves' disease patients, 33 samples in total. The study was registered as a clinical trial and conducted in China.

The intended sense of this specimen's time point label: newly diagnosed GD, antithyroid drugs for less than 3 months. For both TCR sequencing and RNA sequencing, RNA was extracted from PBMCs using TRIzol. The diagnosis of Graves' disease was made according to American Thyroid Association guidelines. Patients for the study were recruited at an endocrinology department in Xi'an, China. Each patient gave around 9 milliliters of peripheral blood, collected in an EDTA anticoagulant tube. PBMCs were isolated by Ficoll Paque Plus density gradient separation without further T cell sorting. RNA quality was checked with an Agilent 2100 Bioanalyzer and agarose gel, and concentration with a NanoDrop 2000. CDR1 and CDR2 are read off the germline V gene as SGHAT and FQNNGV. The CDR3, from cysteine to phenylalanine, totals 19 residues. CDR3 DNA is the only sequence kept; it has 57 bases, read in frame from the first base. V and J are trimmed by 1 base and 2 bases, and the gene matches miss 8 bases of the junction.

Libraries were constructed by multiplex PCR. For sequencing, an Illumina HiSeq 4000 was employed. To build TCR beta libraries, CDR3 regions were amplified by Arm-PCR using iRepertoire HTBI primers. Gel purification was performed on PCR products prior to sequencing. Turning to the authors' computational methods: Across samples, roughly 60 TRBV and 13 to 15 TRBJ segments were identified and used for gene usage analysis of CDR3 amino acid clonotypes. COPE and FqMerger were used to merge filtered high-quality paired reads into contigs. BLAST was used to align contigs to IMGT TRBV, TRBD and TRBJ reference genes, and CDR3 was defined according to IMGT. Clonotypes above 0.1% frequency were classified as highly expanded clones. Shannon entropy served as the measure of repertoire diversity, while the Gini coefficient captured V-J evenness. A clonotype found in more than one individual was treated as public. Through fastp at Q25 and MiXCR, TCRdb rebuilt clones from the public reads, retaining in-frame beta chains. Records with the same CDR3 protein are collapsed into one entry carrying the most frequent genes and DNA. What appears here as the V and J calls and clone size reflects TCRdb's work, not the paper's. The sample table lists a few hundred thousand distinct CDR3 sequences, approximately 16% of them with a count of one. The top ten clonotypes cover about 23% of the sample.

Overall study results and their limits: Only the TCR beta chain was sequenced and analyzed. Only peripheral blood was studied, because thyroid tissue, the primary lesion, was inaccessible. The authors acknowledged the small sample size as a limitation that may reduce accuracy. Preferential use of TRBV28, TRBJ1-2 and TRBJ2-5 was observed in persistent disease, whereas TRBV20-1 and TRBJ2-1 were favored in newly diagnosed disease. Patients with persistent disease shared more public clonotypes (over 2,500) than newly diagnosed patients did (around 980). Compared with newly diagnosed patients, patients with persistent Graves' disease had lower TCR Shannon entropy and fewer highly expanded clones, which suggests clonal expansion.

This clonotype was picked up many times. There is no known antigen for this receptor. Within one base of it there is no much larger clone, and no base qualities were kept. This sample was shared with a second study, whose subject was T cells in Graves' hyperthyroidism and ophthalmopathy. The second study's paper adds: Stable Graves' hyperthyroidism was defined as no progression to ophthalmopathy during 18 months of follow-up. Hyperthyroidism patients were aged 18 to 65 years and newly diagnosed, with disease duration of less than 2 months. Any patient with an uncontrolled infection, another autoimmune disease, pregnancy or lactation was excluded. Diagnoses were established on the basis of clinical symptoms, serum thyroxine and TRAb, thyroid ultrasound, and orbital computed tomography. The first round of RT-PCR for the TCR CDR3 was performed with the HTBI primer set and the Qiagen OneStep RT-PCR kit. Blood samples also contained most of the expanded thyroid clonotypes (frequency above 0.001), which suggests that blood repertoires may reflect thyroid immune responses. In cross-validation, a model built on a 13 V-J signature told ophthalmopathy apart from stable hyperthyroidism with 87.88% sensitivity and about 81% specificity, and in testing the same model reached 80%/75%. In validation, progression to ophthalmopathy was predicted by the model with around 70% sensitivity and nearly 75% specificity, a median of about 6.4 months before onset. TCR V-J signatures able to tell the groups apart were searched for in a discovery cohort of about a hundred patients, of whom fewer than 45 had Graves' ophthalmopathy and around 56 had stable Graves' hyperthyroidism. Whether ophthalmopathy could be predicted prospectively was tested in an independent validation cohort made up of approximately 19 hyperthyroidism patients plus 17 patients who later progressed to ophthalmopathy. The 75 to 100 discovery patients were divided at random into training and test sets in a 7:3 ratio. In addition, the study compared T-cell repertoires in thyroid tissue and in blood from roughly six Graves' hyperthyroidism patients. Following sampling, methimazole starting at 30 mg daily was given to hyperthyroidism patients, and high-dose intravenous methylprednisolone was given to ophthalmopathy patients. The libraries were constructed in a second round of multiplex PCR and then size-selected and purified. The libraries were sequenced on an Illumina HiSeq2000 using paired-end 100 bp reads. SOAPnuke was used to process the raw data, with reads discarded if the reads contained adapters or uncalled bases, had a mean Phred below 15, or lacked an exact constant-primer or identifier match. COPE v1.2.5 was used to merge the high-quality paired reads, and each unique nucleotide sequence was defined as a clonotype. Clonotypes were aligned to IMGT TRBV, TRBD and TRBJ reference segments using MiTCR v1.1. Only V-J combinations with frequency above 0.0001, covering roughly 99% of repertoires, were analysed. The TCS score was defined as the ratio of F50 (clonal expansion) to E x V (chaos), calculated using BLOSUM62-based TCRdist between CDR3 peptides within each V-J. Welch's t-statistics and random forest reduced 500 to 550 V-J features to 10 to 15, which were used in a naive Bayes classifier (R e1071). No statistical method was used to set the sample size in advance, and investigators knew the group allocation. According to the paper, TCR Vbeta CDR3 sequencing was carried out on about 140 peripheral blood samples, which came from under 50 ophthalmopathy, under 85 hyperthyroidism and approximately 17 progressor patients.

The chain is assembled from TRBV11-2 and TRBJ2-6, with TRBD1 identical over 10 junction bases. The receptor was derived from a woman aged 18-29 years with Graves disease. Donor details come from another sample of the same person, matched by shared clones. Sequencing used peripheral blood mononuclear cells (PBMCs), obtained at new diagnosis, from a patient treated with antithyroid drugs. The sequenced DNA is TGTGCCAGCAGCTTAGTAATCGGACAGGGGGTAGCTGGGGCCAACGTCCTGACTTTC. It is translated as CASSLVIGQGVAGANVLTF.